Given below is one TCR beta chain in context. Its cognate antigen has yet to be identified. From each donor, an approximately 2.5 ml peripheral blood sample was collected into PAXgene tubes and kept at -80 degrees C. Without T cell sorting, total RNA was isolated from whole blood using the PAXgene blood miRNA kit on an automated QIAcube. Deep TCRalpha and TCRbeta repertoire profiling with unique molecular barcoding was performed on peripheral blood of monozygotic twin pairs concordant or discordant for inflammatory bowel disease. Smoking habits were recorded for all twin pairs, and each individual was classified as a current, former or never smoker. These data come from a study of monozygotic twins with inflammatory bowel disease (dated by TCRdb to about 2019). Broadly, across the study: In total, approximately 28 monozygotic twin pairs made up the full study: 19 Danish pairs, all IBD-discordant, plus nine German pairs, of which four were IBD-concordant and five were IBD-discordant. Disease-associated traits were sought mainly through comparisons between IBD patients and their genetically identical healthy co-twins within discordant pairs. Each individual had, on average, about 151 000 unique TCRalpha sequences and 181 000 unique TCRbeta sequences available for analysis. Results and caveats for the whole study, not just this receptor: No single strong signal or clonotype linked to IBD turned up in the results, so the idea that one exists was not supported. Compared with healthy twins, IBD patients shared fewer clonotypes with other individuals, and the difference was most pronounced in patients with signs of disease activity. Because patients received different immunosuppressive treatments, the repertoires may have picked up extra background noise and variability between individuals. Measured by the inverse Simpson index, TCRbeta repertoire diversity was lower in IBD patients than in their healthy co-twins. Different T cell subtypes could not be distinguished in the analysis. No difference in repertoire similarity was observed between concordant and discordant twins, possibly owing to limited statistical power.

The library was made by 5' RACE. For each TCR library, 3,000 to 4,000 ng of total RNA was used. For each sample, cDNA synthesis with SMARTScribe reverse transcriptase was split into eight separate reactions. During cDNA synthesis, template switching was used to introduce unique molecular identifiers that contained a 6-nucleotide sample barcode. TCRalpha and TCRbeta cDNA was amplified by two nested PCRs of around 16 and 10 cycles, with bead purification after each PCR. Before amplification, the cDNA was treated with uracil DNA-glycosylase and purified using the QIAquick PCR purification kit. The second PCR added Illumina TruSeq-compatible adapters along with sample-specific barcodes. TapeStation and Qubit were used to check library quality and concentration, and 4 to 6.5 ng of each library went into the pool. Pooled libraries were sequenced on an Illumina HiSeq2500 single-index Rapid Run with 2 x 100 bp reads and custom sequencing primers. The study's processing was this. UMI-based consensus assembly with MiGEC version 1.2.6 was used to correct PCR and sequencing errors. MiXCR version 2.1.1 handled V(D)J alignment, clonotype assembly and CDR3 extraction. Normalisation of gene usage, clonotype sharing and MAIT/NKT TCR abundance was achieved by analysing the top 1000, 10 000 and 20 000 clonotypes per sample. After downsampling to 27 000 UMIs, diversity was calculated as the inverse Simpson index using the vegan R package. Paired Mann-Whitney U tests on discordant twin pairs were used, with Benjamini-Hochberg multiple-testing correction. Reprocessed by TCRdb, the reads give a single entry per CDR3 protein sequence, without DNA. The V and J calls reflect TCRdb's pipeline rather than the authors' work. This specimen's table enumerates around 380,000 distinct CDR3 sequences. Less than 2.5% of the sample is held by the ten biggest clonotypes.

The CDR3 measures 13 amino acids from cysteine to phenylalanine. The record lacks a DNA sequence. CDR1 and CDR2, per the germline V gene, are SGHNT and YENEEA. The clonotype comes from a human donor with ulcerative colitis or Crohn's disease, or a healthy co-twin of an affected twin (not recorded which). The rearrangement combines TRBV11-3 with TRBJ2-1; TCRdb names TRBD1, which stays unverified in the absence of DNA. The sequencing input was blood. CDR3 sequence: CASSLSRQNEQFF.